Presented here are 32 T cell receptor beta chains from one specimen sequenced in a study of OX40 agonist ivuxolimab in advanced cancers. Here immunoSEQ multiplex PCR was the method, and the copy in TCRdb shows in-frame clones only, minus some. Here the sample spans some 77,000 clones, more than 70% being singletons. The starting material was CD4+ or CD8+ T cells sorted from blood, obtained in a trial of the OX40 agonist ivuxolimab. The source of these receptors is an adult with an advanced solid tumor such as melanoma, head and neck, liver or kidney cancer.

This chain links TRBV7-2 with TRBJ2-3; TRBD1 aligns across 9 bases. Germline lookup yields CDR1 SGHTA and CDR2 FQGNSA. After removal of 8 bases from V and 8 bases from J, the junction contained 8 bases not matched to a gene. This CDR3 is 13 amino acids long. The CDR3 bases are TGTGCCAGCGCGGGACAGGGACGCAGTACGCAGTATTTT. This sequence encodes CASAGQGRSTQYF.

J is TRBJ2-1 and V is TRBV11-3, with TRBD1 identical over 10 bases. Trimming cost V 1 base and J 4 bases; bases outside gene matches: 4. The CDR3 runs to 16 residues. Germline V gives CDR1 SGHNT, CDR2 YENEEA. The CDR3 is CASSLAGTGVYNEQFF. As DNA, the CDR3 is TGTGCCAGCAGCTTAGCTGGGACAGGGGTTTACAATGAGCAGTTCTTC.

For the CDR3, the DNA is TGTGCCAGCAGTTTTTTATCACACAATAACTATGGCTACACCTTC. Its translation: CASSFLSHNNYGYTF. The J gene is TRBJ1-2, the V gene TRBV28; D not certain. CDR3 size: 15 residues. Germline CDR1 reads MDHEN; CDR2 reads SYDVKM. V was cut by 3 bases and J by 1 base, with 12 bases left in between.

The V gene is TRBV5-6, the J gene TRBJ1-1; D is perhaps TRBD1 (5 bases). V was clipped by 0 bases and J by 4 bases, with 10 bases between them. CDR3 length equals 14 residues. Germline V gene lookup returns CDR1 SGHDT and CDR2 YYEEEE. The CDR3 sequence: CASSLAWGSTEAFF. CDR3 nucleotide sequence: TGTGCCAGCAGCTTGGCCTGGGGGAGCACTGAAGCTTTCTTT. The full variable domain, with the rest looked up from reference TRBV5-6 and TRBJ1-1, is DAGVTQSPTHLIKTRGQQVTLRCSPKSGHDTVSWYQQALGQGPQFIFQYYEEEERQRGNFPDRFSGHQFPNYSSELNVNALLLGDSALYLCASSLAWGSTEAFFGQGTRLTVV.

V and J are TRBV21-1 and TRBJ2-3; the tabulated D call, TRBD1, remains unverified against the DNA. TRBV21-1 is a listed pseudogene. This CDR3 region has 17 residues. The CDR3 spells CASSTTTGGKSTDTQYF. The CDR3 DNA sequence: TGTGCCAGCAGCACCACAACAGGGGGTAAAAGCACAGATACGCAGTATTTT.

The rearrangement joins TRBV30 to TRBJ1-2, with D uncertain. The CDR3 loop spans 12 amino acids. The V gene lost 0 bases and the J gene lost 8 bases, with 10 bases spanning the gap. CDR1 and CDR2 (germline): GTSNPN, SVGIG (reference sequence). The chain's CDR3 is CAWSVGPAGYTF. In DNA form, the CDR3 reads TGTGCCTGGAGTGTAGGCCCCGCGGGCTACACCTTC.

The chain joins TRBV27 to TRBJ2-5; D possibly corresponds to TRBD1 (6 bases). The last part of the DNA fits TRBJ2-7 better; the J call may be wrong. The CDR3 sequence is 16 residues long. The germline V gene has CDR1 MNHEY and CDR2 SMNVEV (reference sequence). The CDR3 DNA follows: TGTGCCAGCAGGCCGGCGGCGTGGACAGTCTCCTACGAGCAGTACTTC. The encoded protein is CASRPAAWTVSYEQYF.

V is TRBV18 and J is TRBJ2-5; D tentatively reads TRBD1 or TRBD2 (5 bases each). CDR1 and CDR2 from the germline V gene are KGHSH and LQKENI. This CDR3 spans 15 amino acids. The V gene lost 4 bases and the J gene lost 2 bases, with 14 bases spanning the gap. The CDR3 sequence: CASSLQGRGQETQYF. In DNA, the CDR3 is TGTGCCAGCTCACTCCAGGGACGGGGACAAGAGACCCAGTACTTC.

V gene TRBV7-2 combines with J gene TRBJ2-7; 12 bases are a match to TRBD2. J was trimmed by 2 bases and V by 5 bases; bases with no gene match: 4. This CDR3 has 15 residues. In germline, CDR1 is SGHTA, CDR2 FQGNSA. The CDR3 coding sequence is TGTGCCAGCAGCAAGACTAGCGGGAGCGCCTACGAGCAGTACTTC. Residues: CASSKTSGSAYEQYF.

The rearrangement joins TRBV18 to TRBJ2-1; TRBD1 is a possible D gene (5 bases). With 0 bases removed from V and 7 bases from J, the gap between germline ends came to 7 bases. The CDR3 spans 13 residues. CDR1 and CDR2 (germline): KGHSH, LQKENI. Here the CDR3 reads CASSPPTVNEQFF. The CDR3 bases are TGTGCCAGCTCACCACCGACAGTTAATGAGCAGTTCTTC.

This chain links TRBV19 with TRBJ2-7, with TRBD1 matching 9 bases. Looked up from germline, CDR1 is LNHDA and CDR2 is SQIVND (reference sequence). V was clipped by 5 bases and J by 6 bases; unmatched bases: 11. CDR3 size: 15 residues. In nucleotides, the CDR3 is TGTGCCAGTAGTGACCCCGGGACAGGGTTCCTCGAGCAGTACTTC. It translates to CASSDPGTGFLEQYF.

V and J are TRBV5-1 and TRBJ2-3, with 7 bases fitting TRBD2. This CDR3 is 15 amino acids long. V gave up 6 bases and J gave up 0 bases; unmatched junction bases: 7. The germline CDR1 and CDR2 sequences are SGHRS and YFSETQ. The CDR3 is CASTGGISSTDTQYF. CDR3 nucleotides: TGCGCCAGCACCGGGGGGATCTCTAGCACAGATACGCAGTATTTT.

V gene TRBV6-1 combines with J gene TRBJ2-7; D call uncertain. Germline lookup yields CDR1 MNHNS and CDR2 SASEGT. This CDR3 spans 15 amino acids. The V end was cut by 4 bases, the J end by 3 bases, with 16 bases between. CDR3: CASSVSSGSRYEQYF. The CDR3 DNA reads as TGTGCCAGCAGTGTATCTTCCGGGTCCCGCTACGAGCAGTACTTC.

DNA of the CDR3: TGCGCCAGCAGCTGGTGGGGACAGAAGAACACTGAAGCTTTCTTT. The encoded protein is CASSWWGQKNTEAFF. V is TRBV5-1 and J is TRBJ1-1; 7 bases map to TRBD1. V shed 3 bases and J 1 base; nucleotides not matched to a gene: 6. The CDR3 length is 15 residues. Germline CDR1 and CDR2: SGHRS and YFSETQ.

The rearrangement joins TRBV5-4 to TRBJ2-7; the match to TRBD1 covers 8 bases. This CDR3 contains 15 residues. Looked up from germline, CDR1 is SGHNT and CDR2 is YYREEE (reference sequence). J lost 6 bases, V lost 4 bases, and 12 bases had no gene match. The CDR3 coding sequence is TGTGCCAGCAGCCCTGGACAGGGAAGGTTAAGCGAGCAGTACTTC. Its protein product is CASSPGQGRLSEQYF. Based on the CDR3 plus reference TRBV5-4 and TRBJ2-7, the full variable domain is ETGVTQSPTHLIKTRGQQVTLRCSSQSGHNTVSWYQQALGQGPQFIFQYYREEENGRGNFPPRFSGLQFPNYSSELNVNALELDDSALYLCASSPGQGRLSEQYFGPGTRLTVT.

The CDR3 here is CASSQVSTRTDTQYF. CDR3 nucleotide sequence: TGCGCCAGCAGCCAAGTTTCCACCCGCACAGATACGCAGTATTTT. The V gene is TRBV4-3, the J gene TRBJ2-3; D unclear. The CDR3 covers 15 residues. The germline gives CDR1 LGHNA, CDR2 YSLEER. Between the trimmed V and J ends, which lost 1 base and 1 base, there was a span of 9 bases.

CDR3 coding DNA: TGCGCCAGCAGCATTTCACTTAGCGGGGGCAACACCGGGGAGCTGTTTTTT. It is translated as CASSISLSGGNTGELFF. The J gene is TRBJ2-2, the V gene TRBV5-1; 9 nucleotides match TRBD2. CDR3 size: 17 residues. Per germline, CDR1 SGHRS and CDR2 YFSETQ. V lost 4 bases and J lost 2; bases outside the gene matches: 9.

This clone has only a few counts. V is TRBV7-9 and J is TRBJ1-1; TRBD1 agrees at 9 bases. In germline, CDR1 is SEHNR, CDR2 FQNEAQ (reference sequence). The trim removed 7 bases at V and 5 bases at J, leaving 8 bases unmatched. This CDR3 contains 14 residues. CDR3 region: CASKGQGAKTEAFF. The CDR3 bases are TGTGCCAGCAAGGGACAGGGCGCTAAGACTGAAGCTTTCTTT.

The rearrangement links TRBV30 to TRBJ1-6; 10 bases line up with TRBD1. The CDR3 length is 15 residues. In germline, CDR1 is GTSNPN, CDR2 SVGIG (reference sequence). The V and J ends lost 6 bases and 1 base, in that order; junction bases with no gene match: 3. The DNA for the CDR3 is TGTGCCTGTAGGACAGGGGGTTCCTATAATTCACCCCTCCACTTT. Its protein product is CACRTGGSYNSPLHF.

The rearrangement joins TRBV18 to TRBJ1-6; D unresolved. This CDR3 spans 15 amino acids. V lost 2 bases to trimming and J lost 6 bases, with 11 bases between them. Germline V lookup: CDR1 KGHSH, CDR2 LQKENI. In DNA form, the CDR3 reads TGTGCCAGCTCACCAGAAGCAGGAGCTAATTCACCCCTCCACTTT. Its protein product is CASSPEAGANSPLHF.

This chain uses TRBV7-9 with TRBJ2-7; 7 nucleotides line up with TRBD2. Germline trimming cut 1 base from V and 5 bases from J; bases unmatched to any gene: 2. The germline V gene encodes CDR1 SEHNR and CDR2 FQNEAQ (reference sequence). The CDR3 loop spans 13 amino acids. The CDR3 DNA sequence: TGTGCCAGCAGCTTAGGGGGAGGGAACGAGCAGTACTTC. It encodes CASSLGGGNEQYF.

This chain uses TRBV5-8 with TRBJ1-2; D might be TRBD1 (5 bases). The CDR3 loop spans 15 amino acids. Deletions cut 1 base from V and 7 bases from J, with 17 bases between. The germline CDR1 and CDR2 sequences are SGHTS and YDEGEE. CDR3 protein: CASSLSQGVITGYTF. The DNA of the CDR3 is TGTGCCAGCAGCTTGTCCCAGGGAGTTATTACTGGCTACACCTTC.

This chain joins TRBV6-1 and TRBJ1-2, with D maybe TRBD1 (5 bases). From germline, CDR1 is MNHNS and CDR2 SASEGT. V was shortened by 4 bases and J by 3 bases, with 15 bases between the two germline ends. The CDR3 extends over 15 amino acids. Written as DNA, the CDR3 is TGTGCCAGCAGTGGCTCCTCAGGGACCGACTATGGCTACACCTTC. It codes for CASSGSSGTDYGYTF.

The V and J genes are TRBV27 and TRBJ1-3; D gene ambiguous. The germline V gene has CDR1 MNHEY and CDR2 SMNVEV (reference sequence). The CDR3 spans 14 residues. Trimming stripped 6 bases from V and 4 bases from J, with 13 bases between. CDR3 sequence (DNA): TGTGCCAGCAGCCCTACTGCGAGAGGAAACACCATATATTTT. This sequence encodes CASSPTARGNTIYF.

V usage is TRBV4-2 and J usage is TRBJ2-7; D is unresolved. The CDR3 runs to 18 residues. Trimming took 0 bases from V and 3 from J, leaving 21 bases between them. Germline V CDR1 and CDR2: LGHNA, YNFKEQ. DNA of the CDR3: TGTGCCAGCAGCCAAGAGTTAGCTCGGAGAGGCGCTCTCTACGAGCAGTACTTC. Encoded protein: CASSQELARRGALYEQYF.

This chain uses TRBV7-9 with TRBJ1-1, with D uncertain. V was shortened by 8 bases and J by 6 bases, with 10 bases between the two germline ends. CDR1 and CDR2 from the germline V gene are SEHNR and FQNEAQ (reference sequence). The CDR3 spans 11 residues. CDR3 coding DNA: TGTGCCAGCGCGCGTAGGGCTGAAGCTTTCTTT. Its protein product is CASARRAEAFF.

The genes are TRBV12-5 and TRBJ1-1, with 8 positions matching TRBD1. The CDR3 consists of 20 residues. From germline, CDR1 is LGHNT and CDR2 FRNRAP. The trim removed 1 base at V and 1 base at J, leaving 17 bases unmatched. This CDR3 is CASGLASGFNGDRGNTEAFF. CDR3 nucleotides: TGTGCTAGTGGTTTGGCCTCCGGGTTCAATGGCGACAGGGGGAACACTGAAGCTTTCTTT.

This clone was counted between two and nine times. The rearrangement links TRBV19 to TRBJ2-7; 7 nucleotides match TRBD1. CDR1 LNHDA and CDR2 SQIVND come from the germline V gene (reference sequence). V trimming: 5 bases; J trimming: 1 base; junction bases outside the gene matches: 8. The CDR3 totals 15 residues. The CDR3 sequence: CASSQPGQLSYEQYF. CDR3 DNA sequence: TGTGCCAGTAGTCAACCGGGACAGCTTTCCTACGAGCAGTACTTC.

The V call is TRBV7-2, the J call TRBJ2-2; D is unclear. With 7 bases removed from V and 1 base from J, the gap between germline ends came to 10 bases. Germline lookup yields CDR1 SGHTA and CDR2 FQGNSA. This CDR3 region has 14 residues. The CDR3 DNA follows: TGTGCCAGCAACCCTGGACGGAACACCGGGGAGCTGTTTTTT. This encodes CASNPGRNTGELFF.

The chain uses TRBV19 and TRBJ1-2; 8 bases map to TRBD1. Germline V gene lookup returns CDR1 LNHDA and CDR2 SQIVND (reference sequence). With 1 base clipped from V and 5 bases from J, the junction kept 6 bases outside the gene matches. The CDR3 sequence is 15 residues long. CDR3: CASSIGQGAGYGYTF. CDR3 bases: TGTGCCAGTAGTATAGGGCAGGGGGCTGGTTATGGCTACACCTTC.

Only a few counts were recorded for this clone. This chain connects TRBV9 to TRBJ2-3; TRBD2 aligns across 8 bases. Germline loops: CDR1 SGDLS, CDR2 YYNGEE. The CDR3 consists of 15 residues. Trimming cost V 3 bases and J 4 bases; bases outside gene matches: 7. CDR3 sequence: CASSALGTRADTQYF. CDR3 sequence (DNA): TGTGCCAGCAGCGCACTGGGGACTAGAGCAGATACGCAGTATTTT.

CDR3 coding DNA: TGTGCCTGTACAAGGGTGGGAGGTACCTACGAGCAGTACTTC. Translated, it gives CACTRVGGTYEQYF. The chain joins TRBV30 to TRBJ2-7, with D possibly matching TRBD2 (6 bases). Germline V CDR1 and CDR2: GTSNPN, SVGIG (reference sequence). This CDR3 region has 14 residues. Trimming cost V 6 bases and J 2 bases, with 17 bases left between them.